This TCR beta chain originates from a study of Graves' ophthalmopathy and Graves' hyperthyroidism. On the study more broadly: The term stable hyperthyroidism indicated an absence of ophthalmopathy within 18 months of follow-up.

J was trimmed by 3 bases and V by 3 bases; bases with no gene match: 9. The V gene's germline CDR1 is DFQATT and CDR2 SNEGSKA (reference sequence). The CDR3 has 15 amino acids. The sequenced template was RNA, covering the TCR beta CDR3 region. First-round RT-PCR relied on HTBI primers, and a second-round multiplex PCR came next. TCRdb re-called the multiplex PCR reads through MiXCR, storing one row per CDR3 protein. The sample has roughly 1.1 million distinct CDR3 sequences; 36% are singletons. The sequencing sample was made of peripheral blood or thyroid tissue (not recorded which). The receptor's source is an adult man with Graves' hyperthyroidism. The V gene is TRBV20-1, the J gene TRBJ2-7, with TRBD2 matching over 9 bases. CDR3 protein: CSASLPQRGDYEQYF. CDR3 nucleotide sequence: TGCAGTGCTAGTCTACCCCAGCGGGGGGACTACGAGCAGTACTTC.